The next 31 T cell receptor beta chains were all read from a single sample in a study of blood T cell repertoires in COVID-19. Sequencing used immunoSEQ multiplex PCR; TCRdb keeps in-frame clones, though not all of them. The repertoire has more than 300,000 clones, approximately 90% of them found once; the top ten carry roughly 0.86%. The sequenced sample was PBMCs or T cells enriched from blood (not recorded which). The receptors shown here come from a woman in her forties who had been exposed to COVID-19.

This clone was counted a single time. The V gene is TRBV27, the J gene TRBJ2-7, with TRBD2 matching 9 bases. V dropped 5 bases and J dropped 7; count of bases not matched to a gene: 6. This CDR3 region has 13 residues. Germline CDR1 and CDR2: MNHEY and SMNVEV (reference sequence). CDR3 in DNA: TGTGCCAGCAGTGTTAGCGGGAGACGGGAGCAGTACTTC. Amino acid sequence: CASSVSGRREQYF.

The chain couples TRBV3-1 (or the pseudogene TRBV3-2) to TRBJ1-4; TRBD1 is a possible D gene (5 bases). CDR3 length: 15 amino acids. Germline values: CDR1 LGHDT, CDR2 YNNKEL (reference sequence). V was pared by 1 base and J by 5 bases, with 11 bases between. The CDR3 region has the DNA TGTGCCAGCAGCCAAGGAACAGGCTTAAATGAAAAACTGTTTTTT. Amino acid sequence: CASSQGTGLNEKLFF.

The rearrangement links TRBV4-3 to TRBJ1-1; maybe TRBD1 (6 bases). Germline V gene sequence: CDR1 LGHNA, CDR2 YSLEER. The V end lost 0 bases, the J end lost 5 bases, and 13 bases lay between the germline ends. The CDR3 consists of 15 residues. CDR3 DNA: TGCGCCAGCAGCCAAGAGGGCAGGGGCGAAACTGAAGCTTTCTTT. This codes for CASSQEGRGETEAFF.

This clone occurred many times. The genes are TRBV6-1 and TRBJ2-1; TRBD2 agrees at 12 bases. This CDR3 is built from 15 residues. CDR1 and CDR2 from the germline V gene are MNHNS and SASEGT. The V segment lost 2 bases and the J segment 6 bases; nucleotides outside the gene matches: 2. CDR3 in DNA: TGTGCCAGCAGTGAACTAGCGGGAGGGCCCAATGAGCAGTTCTTC. Translation: CASSELAGGPNEQFF.

The chain uses TRBV5-1 and TRBJ1-2, with 9 bases fitting TRBD1. Trimming removed 4 bases from V and 8 bases from J; junction bases left unmatched: 3. This CDR3 has 12 amino acids. Germline lookup yields CDR1 SGHRS and CDR2 YFSETQ. The CDR3 is CASSGQGTGYTF. CDR3 nucleotide sequence: TGCGCCAGCAGCGGACAGGGGACGGGCTACACCTTC.

The chain links TRBV7-9 to TRBJ1-2; possibly TRBD1 for D (5 bases). The CDR3 has 14 amino acids. V lost 1 base and J 13 bases, leaving 19 bases between the germline ends. Germline CDR1 reads SEHNR; CDR2 reads FQNEAQ (reference sequence). CDR3: CASSLGSGVWDLTF. DNA of the CDR3: TGTGCCAGCAGCTTAGGTTCGGGGGTGTGGGATCTCACCTTC.

V and J are TRBV20-1 and TRBJ1-2, with D unclear. Trimming left V 3 bases short and J 2 bases short, with 7 bases between. CDR1 DFQATT and CDR2 SNEGSKA come from the germline V gene (reference sequence). This CDR3 is 12 amino acids long. The CDR3 region has the DNA TGCAGTGCTAGTTCCCGGAACTATGGCTACACCTTC. It translates to CSASSRNYGYTF.

The chain is built from TRBV5-1 and TRBJ2-1; D remains ambiguous. The germline V gene has CDR1 SGHRS and CDR2 YFSETQ. This CDR3 region has 16 residues. V was trimmed by 1 base and J by 4 bases, leaving 15 bases between them. Here the CDR3 reads CASSLYGGEAYNEQFF. In DNA form, the CDR3 reads TGCGCCAGCAGCTTGTATGGTGGAGAGGCTTACAATGAGCAGTTCTTC.

The sample holds a few counts of this clone. The chain employs TRBV5-4 and TRBJ2-5; weak D call: TRBD2 (6 bases). V was cut by 0 bases and J by 3 bases, with 9 bases left in between. CDR1 and CDR2 (germline): SGHNT, YYREEE (reference sequence). The CDR3 sequence is 14 residues long. DNA for the CDR3: TGTGCCAGCAGCTTGGGGGGGGTAAAAGAGACCCAGTACTTC. Its translation: CASSLGGVKETQYF.

The V gene is TRBV4-2, the J gene TRBJ2-1, with 11 bases aligning to TRBD2. There are 16 residues in the CDR3. V lost 4 bases, J lost 3 bases, and 5 bases stayed unmatched. Germline CDR1 reads LGHNA; CDR2 reads YNFKEQ. The CDR3 DNA reads TGTGCCAGCAGCCCCCGGGGACTAGCGGTCTACAATGAGCAGTTCTTC. As protein: CASSPRGLAVYNEQFF.

The chain has TRBV6-2 or TRBV6-3 and TRBJ2-3; TRBD2 matches at 12 bases. Germline V CDR1 and CDR2: MNHEY, SVGEGT. This CDR3 is built from 16 residues. The J segment lost 3 bases and the V segment lost 5 bases, leaving 6 bases of the junction unmatched. CDR3 sequence (DNA): TGTGCCAGCAGTGCCCCGACTAGCGGGAGTACAGATACGCAGTATTTT. Translating it yields CASSAPTSGSTDTQYF.

The V gene is TRBV18, the J gene TRBJ1-5; 9 nucleotides line up with TRBD1. Germline CDR1 and CDR2: KGHSH and LQKENI. V shed 2 bases, J shed 4 bases, and the junction held 6 bases outside the gene matches. The CDR3 extends over 16 amino acids. CDR3 in amino acids: CASSPGGQGRNQPQHF. The CDR3 DNA sequence: TGTGCCAGCTCACCAGGGGGACAGGGCCGTAATCAGCCCCAGCATTTT.

V gene TRBV3-1 (or the pseudogene TRBV3-2) combines with J gene TRBJ2-4, with 14 bases lining up with TRBD2. V trimming: 3 bases; J trimming: 5 bases; junction bases outside the gene matches: 6. The CDR3 spans 17 residues. Per the germline V gene, CDR1 is LGHDT and CDR2 is YNNKEL (reference sequence). Written as DNA, the CDR3 is TGTGCCAGCAGCCATAGCCGACTAGCGGGGGGGCAAAACATTCAGTACTTC. The encoded protein is CASSHSRLAGGQNIQYF.

The chain employs TRBV5-1 and TRBJ2-7; no firm D call. CDR1 is SGHRS, CDR2 YFSETQ, per germline. Trimming cost V 3 bases and J 3 bases, with 10 bases left between them. The length of the CDR3 is 13 residues. This chain's CDR3 is CASSSGYNYEQYF. As DNA, the CDR3 is TGCGCCAGCAGCTCAGGATATAACTACGAGCAGTACTTC. Based on the CDR3 plus reference TRBV5-1 and TRBJ2-7, the full variable domain is KAGVTQTPRYLIKTRGQQVTLSCSPISGHRSVSWYQQTPGQGLQFLFEYFSETQRNKGNFPGRFSGRQFSNSRSEMNVSTLELGDSALYLCASSSGYNYEQYFGPGTRLTVT.

The chain combines TRBV19 with TRBJ2-1; D unclear. Germline-derived CDR1 and CDR2 are LNHDA and SQIVND (reference sequence). Trimming took off 3 bases at V and 7 bases at J, with 10 bases between the two ends. The CDR3 runs 13 residues. The CDR3 sequence is CASSIAPRNEQFF. The DNA for the CDR3 is TGTGCCAGTAGTATCGCTCCTAGGAATGAGCAGTTCTTC.

This clone occurred once. This sequence joins TRBV6-5 and TRBJ2-7; TRBD1 aligns across 8 bases. The CDR3 contains 15 residues. Germline CDR1 reads MNHEY; CDR2 reads SVGAGI. With V trimmed by 7 bases and J by 5 bases, 13 bases remained unmatched. The CDR3 here is CASTSDRGAVHEQYF. CDR3 nucleotides: TGTGCCAGCACCTCCGACAGGGGCGCAGTCCACGAGCAGTACTTC.

This clone was seen only once. This chain uses TRBV27 with TRBJ1-1; 7 bases agree with TRBD1. From germline, CDR1 is MNHEY and CDR2 SMNVEV (reference sequence). The length of the CDR3 is 16 residues. The V segment lost 5 bases and the J segment 4 bases; nucleotides outside the gene matches: 13. This CDR3 reads CASSPGRNRGSTEAFF. The CDR3, as DNA: TGTGCCAGCAGTCCAGGAAGGAACAGGGGATCCACTGAAGCTTTCTTT.

V is TRBV28 and J is TRBJ1-2; D is unclear. The CDR3 runs 13 residues. Germline lookup yields CDR1 MDHEN and CDR2 SYDVKM. V was trimmed by 3 bases and J by 1 base, leaving 6 bases between them. This CDR3 is CASSFRGNYGYTF. The CDR3 DNA reads as TGTGCCAGCAGTTTCCGGGGTAACTATGGCTACACCTTC.

The rearrangement uses TRBV5-8 and TRBJ1-1; 12 bases line up with TRBD1. V lost 7 bases to trimming and J lost 4 bases; unmatched junction nucleotides: 11. This CDR3 has 16 residues. Germline-derived CDR1 and CDR2 are SGHTS and YDEGEE. The CDR3 spells CASAPGPGQGATEAFF. The CDR3 bases are TGTGCCAGCGCCCCCGGACCGGGACAGGGGGCCACTGAAGCTTTCTTT.

This chain uses TRBV19 with TRBJ1-5, with 7 bases aligning to TRBD1. Germline CDR1 and CDR2: LNHDA and SQIVND (reference sequence). The CDR3 totals 18 residues. With 3 bases clipped from V and 0 bases from J, the junction kept 11 bases outside the gene matches. This CDR3 is CASSIDDRAGYSNQPQHF. CDR3 sequence (DNA): TGTGCCAGTAGTATCGACGACAGGGCGGGGTATAGCAATCAGCCCCAGCATTTT.

CDR3 sequence reads: CAIRRDTSGNTIYF. The CDR3 region has the DNA TGTGCCATCAGACGGGACACCTCTGGAAACACCATATATTTT. This chain connects TRBV10-3 to TRBJ1-3; a possible D gene is TRBD1 (6 bases). V was cut by 6 bases and J by 0 bases, with 9 bases left in between. The V gene's germline CDR1 is ENHRY and CDR2 SYGVKD. The CDR3 extends over 14 amino acids.

To note about this clone: At the DNA level, this CDR3 is encoded by other sequences in the same sample as well. The rearrangement uses TRBV7-2 and TRBJ1-1, with a possible D match to TRBD1 (6 bases). Germline-derived CDR1 and CDR2 are SGHTA and FQGNSA. The CDR3 is 13 amino acids. The V end was cut by 5 bases, the J end by 5 bases, with 12 bases between. CDR3 DNA sequence: TGTGCCAGCAGCCCACAGGGTTGGACTGAAGCTTTCTTT. This codes for CASSPQGWTEAFF.

V gene TRBV5-1 combines with J gene TRBJ1-2; TRBD1 matches at 7 bases. This CDR3 is 19 amino acids long. In germline, CDR1 is SGHRS, CDR2 YFSETQ. Trimming took 4 bases from V and 3 from J; bases not matched to a gene: 21. CDR3 protein: CASSPVDNRDRWYYYGYTF. CDR3 sequence (DNA): TGCGCCAGCAGCCCAGTAGATAACCGGGACAGATGGTATTACTATGGCTACACCTTC.

This chain links TRBV4-1 with TRBJ1-1; D might be TRBD1 (6 bases). The CDR3 has 16 amino acids. The germline V and J ends were trimmed by 3 bases and 2 bases, with 16 bases remaining between them. Germline CDR1 is MGHRA and CDR2 is YSYEKL. The CDR3 here is CASSHGRGFINTEAFF. DNA of the CDR3: TGCGCCAGCAGCCATGGGAGGGGGTTCATTAACACTGAAGCTTTCTTT.

The V and J genes are TRBV27 and TRBJ1-3, with a possible D match to TRBD1 (6 bases). The germline V gene has CDR1 MNHEY and CDR2 SMNVEV (reference sequence). This CDR3 spans 17 amino acids. Trimming shortened V by 5 bases and J by 0 bases, and 17 bases separated the two germline ends. The CDR3 DNA reads TGTGCCAGCAGTCCACCCCCGGGGACAAGCTCTGGAAACACCATATATTTT. This translates into CASSPPPGTSSGNTIYF.

The chain has TRBV12-3 or TRBV12-4 and TRBJ1-1; D uncertain. Trimming took off 11 bases at V and 1 base at J, with 14 bases between the two ends. CDR3 length: 13 residues. This CDR3 reads CASLREANTEAFF. CDR3 sequence (DNA): TGTGCCTCCCTACGGGAAGCGAACACTGAAGCTTTCTTT.

The CDR3 DNA is TGTGCCAGCAGTTTCACAGGGGCGTTGGGCTACACCTTC. Encoded protein: CASSFTGALGYTF. The V and J genes are TRBV12-3 or TRBV12-4 and TRBJ1-2; 7 bases map to TRBD1. The CDR3 is 13 amino acids. V shed 3 bases and J 8 bases; nucleotides not matched to a gene: 6.

This clone was found once. The chain has TRBV5-1 and TRBJ1-6, with D hard to call. V shed 1 base and J shed 9 bases, with 14 bases lying between them. The CDR3 is 15 amino acids. Germline values: CDR1 SGHRS, CDR2 YFSETQ. The DNA of the CDR3 is TGCGCCAGCAGCTTGAGGCTCGGTGGAGGTTCACCCCTCCACTTT. This encodes CASSLRLGGGSPLHF.

The gene calls are TRBV9 and TRBJ1-5; D call uncertain. Trimming removed 3 bases at V and 2 bases at J, with 9 bases between. The CDR3 is 14 amino acids. Germline CDR1 is SGDLS and CDR2 is YYNGEE. CDR3: CASSATPGNQPQHF. DNA for the CDR3: TGTGCCAGCAGCGCTACGCCTGGCAATCAGCCCCAGCATTTT.

The genes are TRBV5-1 and TRBJ1-1; D remains unclear. The germline V gene has CDR1 SGHRS and CDR2 YFSETQ. The CDR3 totals 12 residues. Trimming cost V 6 bases and J 5 bases, with 11 bases left between them. CDR3 DNA sequence: TGCGCCAGCACGGTTGATGGTACTGAAGCTTTCTTT. Translated, it gives CASTVDGTEAFF.

The rearrangement joins TRBV2 to TRBJ2-1; 8 bases line up with TRBD2. Germline-derived CDR1 and CDR2 are SNHLY and FYNNEI. The CDR3 runs to 21 residues. Trimming cost V 8 bases and J 5 bases; bases outside gene matches: 29. CDR3 region: CASGRPGQSVRSGKDNNEQFF. CDR3 DNA sequence: TGTGCCAGCGGGAGACCGGGACAATCGGTCCGTAGCGGGAAAGACAACAATGAGCAGTTCTTC.